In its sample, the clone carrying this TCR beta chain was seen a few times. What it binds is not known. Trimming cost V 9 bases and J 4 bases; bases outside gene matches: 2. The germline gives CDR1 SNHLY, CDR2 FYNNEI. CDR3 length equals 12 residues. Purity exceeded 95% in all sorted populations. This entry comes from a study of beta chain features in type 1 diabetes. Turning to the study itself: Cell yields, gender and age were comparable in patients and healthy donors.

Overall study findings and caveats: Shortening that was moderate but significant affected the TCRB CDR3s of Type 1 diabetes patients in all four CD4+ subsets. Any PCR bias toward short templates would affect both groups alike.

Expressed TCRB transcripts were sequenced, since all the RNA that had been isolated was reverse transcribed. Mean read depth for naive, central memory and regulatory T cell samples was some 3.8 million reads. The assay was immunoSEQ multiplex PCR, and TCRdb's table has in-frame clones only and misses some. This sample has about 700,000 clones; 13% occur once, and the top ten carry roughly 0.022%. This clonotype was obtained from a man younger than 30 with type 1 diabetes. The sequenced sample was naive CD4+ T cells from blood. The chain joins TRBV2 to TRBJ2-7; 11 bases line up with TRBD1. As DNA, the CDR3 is TGTGCCAGAGGACAGGGGGCTTACGAGCAGTACTTC. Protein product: CARGQGAYEQYF.